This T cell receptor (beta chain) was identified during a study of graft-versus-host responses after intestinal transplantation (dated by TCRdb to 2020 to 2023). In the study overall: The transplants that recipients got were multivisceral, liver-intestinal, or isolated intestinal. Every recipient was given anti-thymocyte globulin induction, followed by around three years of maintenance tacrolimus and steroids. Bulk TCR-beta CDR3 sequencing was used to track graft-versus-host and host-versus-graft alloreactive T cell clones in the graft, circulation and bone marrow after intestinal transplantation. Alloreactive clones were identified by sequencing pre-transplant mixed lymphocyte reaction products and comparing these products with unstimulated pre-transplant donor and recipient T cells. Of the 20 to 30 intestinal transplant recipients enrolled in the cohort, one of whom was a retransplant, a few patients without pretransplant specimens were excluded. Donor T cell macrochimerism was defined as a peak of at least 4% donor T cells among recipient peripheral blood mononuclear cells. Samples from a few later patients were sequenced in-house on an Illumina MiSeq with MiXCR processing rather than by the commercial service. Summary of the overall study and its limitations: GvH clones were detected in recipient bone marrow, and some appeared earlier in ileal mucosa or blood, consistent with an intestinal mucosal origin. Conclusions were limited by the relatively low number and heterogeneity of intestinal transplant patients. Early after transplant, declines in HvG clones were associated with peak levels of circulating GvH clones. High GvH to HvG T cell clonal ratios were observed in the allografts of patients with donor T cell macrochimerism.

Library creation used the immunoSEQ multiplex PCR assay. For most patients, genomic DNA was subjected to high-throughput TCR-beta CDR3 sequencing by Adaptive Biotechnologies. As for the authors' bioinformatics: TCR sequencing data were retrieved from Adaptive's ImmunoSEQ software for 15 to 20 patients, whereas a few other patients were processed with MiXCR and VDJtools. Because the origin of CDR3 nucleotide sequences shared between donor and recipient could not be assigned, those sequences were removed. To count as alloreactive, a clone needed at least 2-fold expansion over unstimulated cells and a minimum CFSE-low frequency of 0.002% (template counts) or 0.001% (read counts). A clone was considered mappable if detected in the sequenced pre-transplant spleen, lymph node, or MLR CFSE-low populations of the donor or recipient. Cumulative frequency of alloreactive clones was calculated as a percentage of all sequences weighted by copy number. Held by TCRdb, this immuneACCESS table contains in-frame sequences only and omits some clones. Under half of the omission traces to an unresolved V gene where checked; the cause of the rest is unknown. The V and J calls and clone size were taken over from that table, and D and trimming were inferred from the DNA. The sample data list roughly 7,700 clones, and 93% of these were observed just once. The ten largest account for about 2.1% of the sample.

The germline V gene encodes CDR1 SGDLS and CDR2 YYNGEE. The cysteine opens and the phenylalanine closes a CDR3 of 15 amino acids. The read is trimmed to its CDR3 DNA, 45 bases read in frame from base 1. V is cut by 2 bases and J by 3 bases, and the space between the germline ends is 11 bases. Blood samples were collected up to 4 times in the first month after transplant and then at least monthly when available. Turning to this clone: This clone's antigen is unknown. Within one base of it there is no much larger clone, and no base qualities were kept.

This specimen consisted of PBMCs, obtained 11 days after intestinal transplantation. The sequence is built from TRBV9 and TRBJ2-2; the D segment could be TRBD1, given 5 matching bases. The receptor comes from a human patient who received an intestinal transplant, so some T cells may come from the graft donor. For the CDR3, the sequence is CASSVAEGDTGELFF. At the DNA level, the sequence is TGTGCCAGCAGCGTGGCCGAAGGGGACACCGGGGAGCTGTTTTTT. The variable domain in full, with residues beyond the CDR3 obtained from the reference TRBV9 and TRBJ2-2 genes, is DSGVTQTPKHLITATGQRVTLRCSPRSGDLSVYWYQQSLDQGLQFLIQYYNGEERAKGNILERFSAQQFPDLHSELNLSSLELGDSALYFCASSVAEGDTGELFFGEGSRLTVL.